This T cell receptor (beta chain) comes out of a study of cytomegalovirus exposure and HLA in healthy donors (dated by TCRdb to about 2017). Notes on the research overall: According to an earlier analysis of 587 of the donors, about 170 million T cells yielded roughly 110 million unique TCR beta sequences and about 300 Gb of sequence data. To predict cytomegalovirus infection status, the study combined high-throughput TCR immunosequencing, statistical association of individual TCRs with disease status, and machine learning. A separate validation cohort of over a hundred different subjects was used in addition to the approximately 610-subject first cohort. The aim of the study was to test whether cataloging public T cell receptors could identify signatures of past pathogen exposure. Around 300 gigabases of sequencing data and 70 million to 85 million unique TCR sequences were included in an early release covering under 650 HLA-typed donors. Both class I and class II loci were covered by HLA typing, at four-digit resolution. Among about 360 genotyped donors of the cohort, an average of roughly 240,000 unique TCR beta nucleotide sequences were sequenced per donor, roughly 20% of them non-productive. Every discovery cohort repertoire had been produced on one sequencing platform. Several DR-DQ haplotypes were handled as single units for association and clustering because linkage in the cohort was strong. An earlier analysis of about 600 of the donors used high-throughput TCR beta sequencing to judge whether each TCR beta V gene segment behaved as functional or pseudogenic. A later analysis re-analyzed previously published TCR beta repertoires from hundreds of donors and added high-resolution HLA genotyping to study TCR occurrence patterns. The number of typed donors differed by locus: about 629-630 for A, B, C, DRB1 and DQB1; about 520 for DQA1; around 580 for DPA1; and about 450 for DPB1. Among the roughly 400 genotyped donors, more than 70% belonged to the genetic ancestry cluster associated with self-reported Caucasian donors. Genome-wide SNP genotypes for about 65% of the roughly 670 donors were used in a later genetic analysis, which treated that subset as a discovery cohort. The study used immunosequencing to profile the T cell repertoires of 666 subjects and linked those repertoires to cytomegalovirus serostatus. Donor age, sex, ethnicity and CMV serostatus were compiled together with the repertoire data. The later analysis used no new phenotypic data to find candidate immune exposures, relying instead on TCR beta sequences and their occurrence across donors. What the authors observed across the whole study: In a later analysis, TCR association rates were found to vary across HLA loci, with the most associated TCRs seen for DRB1 alleles and the fewest for HLA-C alleles. At a false discovery rate of 0.05, a later analysis linked under 20,000 TCR beta sequences to specific HLA alleles. In this cohort, only TCR beta chains were sequenced, and detectable features were limited by the absence of alpha or paired-chain data. Cytomegalovirus status was reported to be diagnosed by the classifier with high specificity and sensitivity in both the original and validation cohorts. Seventeen rarely observed V segments, including chromosome 9 orphons, were excluded from the earlier analysis of approximately 600 of the donors because counts were too low. A further reported finding was that TCR beta sequences accurately predicted the HLA-A and HLA-B alleles for most subjects in the first cohort. It was suggested by the authors that the approach could potentially be generalized to other disease states and immunological phenotypes. In vitro tests confirmed that a few of the cytomegalovirus-associated TCR beta chains recognize cytomegalovirus antigens. Strong co-occurrence of HLA alleles, especially DR and DQ, made assigning TCR associations to individual alleles difficult. Broadly in line with IMGT annotations, most TCR beta V segments showed up in productive rearrangements about 87% or about 30% of the time in an earlier analysis of around 550 of the donors. Roughly uniform sequencing depth across donors was assumed in presence/absence analyses, although this assumption may not hold. Most TCR sequences were observed very rarely across donors, whereas some public TCRs were present in many individuals. In a later analysis, several top co-occurrence clusters were reported to appear linked to parvovirus B19, influenza, CMV and Epstein-Barr virus. Linkage disequilibrium might explain the correlated functional status among segregating V segments, but an unknown experimental factor could not be ruled out. For the cohort, immune exposure information was limited to CMV serostatus. Most CMV-associated TCR beta chains appeared to be HLA-restricted in a later analysis, and the HLA associations seemed to be driven largely by CMV exposure. In a later analysis, HLA-associated TCR beta chains showed more clonal expansion and lower generation probabilities than non-associated chains that were equally common. The study listed 150 to 200 TCR beta chains as associated with cytomegalovirus. Because HLA typing was missing for some donors at each locus, association tests included only the typed subset. Some IMGT-functional V segments, including TRBV6-2 and TRBV6-3, could not be distinguished by the 87-base-pair reads and were therefore excluded. V-gene and J-gene trimming of TCR beta chains was associated with a missense DCLRE1C variant in a later genetic analysis, and the association was replicated in an independent cohort. A cluster of highly shared sequence variants was judged likely to be a technical artifact of the sequencing pipeline. A later genetic analysis reported fewer N-insertions in productive TCRs among donors in an Asian-associated ancestry cluster than the roughly 690-donor mean.

The library was built by means of the immunoSEQ multiplex PCR assay. The multiplex PCR relied on a mix of 60 forward primers for TCR Vbeta segments and 13 reverse primers for TCR Jbeta segments. Amplification of the CDR3 region of rearranged TCR beta genes was performed with a multiplex PCR assay on genomic DNA. On the Illumina HiSeq System, the amplified TCR beta libraries were sequenced as 87-base-pair reads. In the source study's methods: Across the 500 to 700 repertoires, a later analysis counted approximately 75 million unique TCR beta chains, roughly 11 million of which were shared by at least two donors. To remove PCR and sequencing errors, raw reads were error-corrected and collapsed into unique sequences using a nearest-neighbor algorithm that merged closely related sequences. V, D and J gene segments were assigned by aligning CDR3 sequences to IMGT reference sequences. For a sequence to be retained, at least a six-nucleotide match to both a V gene segment and a J gene segment was required. A rearrangement counted as productive if the CDR3 had no stop codons and remained in frame with V and J, and every other rearrangement counted as non-productive. Following IMGT convention, CDR3 was defined as the stretch from the second conserved V-encoded cysteine to the conserved J-encoded phenylalanine. Sequences without an unambiguous match to a single V gene segment were excluded from the earlier analysis of 587 of the donors. In an earlier analysis of a few hundred of the donors, V segments were called functional above 56.7% productive rearrangements and were called segregating when the between-donor standard deviation exceeded 5%. A statistical classification framework was built to diagnose cytomegalovirus status from the catalog of TCR beta chain sequences. In a later analysis, TCR nucleotide sequences were compared against IMGT/GENE-DB human TR gene sequences so that V and J genes could be assigned. The TCRdist pipeline was used in a later analysis to assign CDR3 sequences and most-parsimonious VDJ recombination scenarios. A later analysis defined each TCR beta chain by its CDR3 amino acid sequence plus V-gene family, and excluded reads lacking a unique V-gene family. As a way to deal with suspected cross-contamination and a sequencing artifact, a later analysis dropped hundreds of nucleotide sequences that were highly shared and had low generation probability. In a later analysis, a clonal expansion index for each public chain was calculated from normalized within-repertoire ranks of inferred template counts. In a later analysis, generation probabilities were computed using a VDJ recombination model fitted to out-of-frame rearrangements, and the results were checked against IGoR. In a later analysis, hypergeometric tests were used to score TCR-TCR, TCR-HLA and TCR-CMV co-occurrence, with a repertoire-size bias correction applied to TCR pairs. To estimate false discovery rates, a later analysis permuted the HLA or CMV assignments 20 times. A later analysis grouped co-occurring TCRs with DBSCAN, adding TCRdist sequence similarity when clustering within HLA-allele-positive subsets. For co-occurrence clustering, repertoires with fewer than 30,000 or more than 120,000 public chains were excluded, along with roughly 5 repertoires with anomalous nucleotide sharing. The table comes from immuneACCESS by way of TCRdb, which keeps in-frame sequences with V and J called. Part of the clones is missing from these tables; in studies checked, under half for an unresolved V gene and the rest for unknown reasons. V, J and clone size were drawn from that table, and D and trimming were deduced from the DNA. In all, the sample holds approximately 100,000 clones, and around 79% of those were seen once. 13% to 15% of the sample is taken by the ten largest.

Points on this clone: Its antigen is unknown. No qualities accompany the bases; no much larger clone lies one base away.

V was cut back by 3 bases and J by 2 bases, leaving a gap of 10 bases between them. From a lookup of the germline V gene, CDR1 and CDR2 are KGHSH and LQKENI. Spanning cysteine to phenylalanine, the CDR3 consists of 14 amino acids. Only CDR3 DNA is held: 42 bases, read in frame from base 1. In total, 600 or so healthy bone marrow donors made up the cohort. At the time of sampling, all cohort members were nominally healthy, though unrecorded immune exposures were likely present. The donor was CMV seropositive and belonged to the group of over 250 seropositive cohort members. A peripheral blood sample was collected from each donor, and TCR beta sequencing was performed on peripheral blood mononuclear cells. The Qiagen DNeasy Blood Extraction Kit was used to extract genomic DNA from the blood cell samples.

This TCR came from a male donor in good health and CMV-seropositive. Recombination joined TRBV18 with TRBJ1-1, with the D gene call left open. Specimen: PBMCs. The nucleotide sequence is TGTGCCAGCTCACCTGGACTGGGCAACACTGAAGCTTTCTTT. Translated, this is CASSPGLGNTEAFF.